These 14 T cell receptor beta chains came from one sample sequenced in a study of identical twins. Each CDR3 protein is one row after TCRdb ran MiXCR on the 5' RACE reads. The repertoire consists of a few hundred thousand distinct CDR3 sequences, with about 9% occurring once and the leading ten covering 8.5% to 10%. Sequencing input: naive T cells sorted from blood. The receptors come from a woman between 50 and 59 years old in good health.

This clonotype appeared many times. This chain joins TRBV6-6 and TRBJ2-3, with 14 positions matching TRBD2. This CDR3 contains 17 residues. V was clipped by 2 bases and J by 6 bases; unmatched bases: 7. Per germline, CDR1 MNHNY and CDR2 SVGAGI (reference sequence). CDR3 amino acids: CASSYLGTSGRGDTQYF. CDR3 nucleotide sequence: TGTGCCAGCAGTTACCTTGGGACTAGCGGGAGAGGTGATACGCAGTATTTT.

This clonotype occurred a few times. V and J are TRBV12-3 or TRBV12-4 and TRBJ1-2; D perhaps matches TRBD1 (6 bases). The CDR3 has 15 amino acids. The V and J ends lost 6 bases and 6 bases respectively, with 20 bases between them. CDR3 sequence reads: CASRASGGLSHGYTF. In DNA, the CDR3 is TGTGCCAGCAGGGCCTCCGGGGGGCTTAGCCATGGCTACACCTTC.

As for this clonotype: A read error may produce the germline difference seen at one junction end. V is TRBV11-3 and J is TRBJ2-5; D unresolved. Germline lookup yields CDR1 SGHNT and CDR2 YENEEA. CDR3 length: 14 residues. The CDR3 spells CASSPLYGSETQYF. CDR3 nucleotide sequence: TGTGCCAGCAGCCCCCTATATGGAAGCGAGACCCAGTACTTT.

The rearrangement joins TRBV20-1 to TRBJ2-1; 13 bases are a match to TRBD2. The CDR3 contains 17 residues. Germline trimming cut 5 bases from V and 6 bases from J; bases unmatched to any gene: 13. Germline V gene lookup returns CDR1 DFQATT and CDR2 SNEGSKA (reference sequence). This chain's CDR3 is CSAGTSGRAIWGNEQFF. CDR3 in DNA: TGCAGTGCTGGAACTAGCGGGAGGGCCATTTGGGGCAATGAGCAGTTCTTC.

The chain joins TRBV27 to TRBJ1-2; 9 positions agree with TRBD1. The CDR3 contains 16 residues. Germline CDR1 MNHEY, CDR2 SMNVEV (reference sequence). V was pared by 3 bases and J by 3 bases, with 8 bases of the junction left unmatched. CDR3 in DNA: TGTGCCAGCAGTTTCCTCGGGACAGGGTATCACTATGGCTACACCTTC. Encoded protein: CASSFLGTGYHYGYTF.

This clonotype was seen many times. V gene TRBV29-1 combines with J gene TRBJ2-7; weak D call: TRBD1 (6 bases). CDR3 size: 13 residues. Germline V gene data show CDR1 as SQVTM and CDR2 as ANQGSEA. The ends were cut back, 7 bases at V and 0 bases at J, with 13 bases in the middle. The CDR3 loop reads CSAFTGYSYEQYF. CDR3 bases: TGCAGCGCTTTTACAGGGTACTCCTACGAGCAGTACTTC.

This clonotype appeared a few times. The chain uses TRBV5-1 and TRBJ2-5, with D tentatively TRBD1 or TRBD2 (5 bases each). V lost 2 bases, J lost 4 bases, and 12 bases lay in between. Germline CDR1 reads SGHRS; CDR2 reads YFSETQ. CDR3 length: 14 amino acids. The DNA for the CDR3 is TGCGCCAGCAGCTTTTCCGGGGACGGAGAGACCCAGTACTTC. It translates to CASSFSGDGETQYF.

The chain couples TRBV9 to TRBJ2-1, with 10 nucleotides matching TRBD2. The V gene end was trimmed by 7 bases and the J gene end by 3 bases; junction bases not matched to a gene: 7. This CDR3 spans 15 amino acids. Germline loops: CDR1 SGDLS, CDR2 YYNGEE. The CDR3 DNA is TGTGCCAGCGCTACTAGCGGGGTTAGCTACAATGAGCAGTTCTTC. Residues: CASATSGVSYNEQFF.

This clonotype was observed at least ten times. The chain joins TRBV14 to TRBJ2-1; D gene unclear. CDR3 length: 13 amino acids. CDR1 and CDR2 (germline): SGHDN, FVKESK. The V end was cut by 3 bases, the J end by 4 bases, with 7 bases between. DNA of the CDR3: TGTGCCAGCAGCCAGGAGAGTTACAATGAGCAGTTCTTC. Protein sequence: CASSQESYNEQFF.

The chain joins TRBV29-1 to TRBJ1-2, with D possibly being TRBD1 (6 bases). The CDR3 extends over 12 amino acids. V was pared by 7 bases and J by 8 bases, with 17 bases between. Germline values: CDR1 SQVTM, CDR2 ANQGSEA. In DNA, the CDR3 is TGCAGCGCCCGAGAACAGGGCGGCGGCTACACCTTC. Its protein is CSAREQGGGYTF.

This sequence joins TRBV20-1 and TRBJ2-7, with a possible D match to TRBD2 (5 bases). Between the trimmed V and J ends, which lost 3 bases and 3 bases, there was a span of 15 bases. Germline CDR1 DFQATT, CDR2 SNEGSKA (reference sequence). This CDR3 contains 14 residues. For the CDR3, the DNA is TGCAGTGCTAGTTTTCGTAGGACTGTCTACGAGCAGTACTTC. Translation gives CSASFRRTVYEQYF.

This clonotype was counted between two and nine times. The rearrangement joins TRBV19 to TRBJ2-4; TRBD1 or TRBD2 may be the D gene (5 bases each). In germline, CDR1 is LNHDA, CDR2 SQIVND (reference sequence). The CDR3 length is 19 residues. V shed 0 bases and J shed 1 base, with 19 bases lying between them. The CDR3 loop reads CASSIDRGTPISAKNIQYF. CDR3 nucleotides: TGTGCCAGTAGTATAGATCGTGGGACCCCCATATCCGCCAAAAACATTCAGTACTTC.

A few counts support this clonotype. CDR3 coding DNA: TGTGCCAGCAGCCGGACAGGGGAGGGCAATCAGCCCCAGCATTTT. Translation gives CASSRTGEGNQPQHF. The chain couples TRBV11-2 to TRBJ1-5, with TRBD1 identical over 9 bases. The CDR3 length is 15 residues. J gave up 2 bases and V 5 bases, and 4 bases lay outside the gene matches. Germline CDR1 and CDR2: SGHAT and FQNNGV.

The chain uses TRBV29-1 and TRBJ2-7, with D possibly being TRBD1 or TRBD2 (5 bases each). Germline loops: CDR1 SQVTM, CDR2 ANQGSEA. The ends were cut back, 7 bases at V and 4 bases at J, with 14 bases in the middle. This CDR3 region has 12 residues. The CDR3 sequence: CSARGLGYEQYV. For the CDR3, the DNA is TGCAGCGCGAGGGGCCTAGGGTACGAGCAGTACGTC.